This T cell receptor beta chain came from a study of blood T cell repertoires in COVID-19. Background on the study: The origin of the acute and convalescent COVID-19 samples was the United States, Italy and Spain. The analysed material was cDNA or gDNA that came from T cells, B-cell-depleted T cells, or PBMCs.

Original processing notes: By means of reference gene primer amplification, nucleated cell counts were estimated. Here immunoSEQ multiplex PCR was the method, and the copy in TCRdb shows in-frame clones only, minus some. Clonal size and the V and J genes are those of that table, whereas D and trimming came from the DNA. This sample yields 120,000 to 150,000 clones, of which roughly nine tenths are seen a single time; roughly 1.6% belongs to the top ten. The length of the CDR3 is 16 residues. J was trimmed by 2 bases and V by 3 bases; bases with no gene match: 5. Germline V CDR1 and CDR2: MDHEN, SYDVKM.

Sequenced: peripheral blood. The receptor was isolated from a human donor in a cohort sampled during active COVID-19. The chain employs TRBV28 and TRBJ2-1, with 9 bases matching TRBD2. Written as DNA, the CDR3 is TGTGCCAGCAGTTTCCCTAGCGGGGACACCTACAATGAGCAGTTCTTC. This codes for CASSFPSGDTYNEQFF.